This TCR beta chain came from a study of T cell changes during pregnancy in multiple sclerosis. The data were produced by immunoSEQ multiplex PCR, yet TCRdb's version contains in-frame clones alone and is incomplete. Of about 60,000 clones in the sample, about 90% were seen once. CDR3 size: 11 residues. From germline, CDR1 is SGHDT and CDR2 YYEEEE. Deletions cut 4 bases from V and 8 bases from J, with 9 bases between. The source of this sequence is a female donor with multiple sclerosis, enrolled in a pregnancy study. The sample consisted of CD4+ T cells from peripheral blood mononuclear cells, taken in the first trimester of pregnancy. The chain links TRBV5-6 to TRBJ1-2; D gene ambiguous. The CDR3 DNA sequence: TGTGCCAGCAGCGTGACTGAGGGCTACACCTTC. It yields the protein CASSVTEGYTF.